This entry lists 20 T cell receptor beta chains sequenced from one sample in a study of T cell repertoires in cytomegalovirus infection. TCRdb passed the reads through MiXCR, listing each CDR3 protein once. This repertoire shows some 160,000 distinct CDR3 sequences, under 20% found once; its top ten account for 18%. The material sequenced was CD8+ T cells from PBMCs. These receptors were collected from a human donor in good health (CMV status not recorded). Some clones in this sample may be carry-over from other donors' samples.

V usage is TRBV7-9 and J usage is TRBJ2-5, with unresolved D. V dropped 7 bases and J dropped 5 bases, with 11 bases sitting between them. Germline CDR1 is SEHNR and CDR2 is FQNEAQ (reference sequence). This CDR3 has 12 amino acids. CDR3 sequence (DNA): TGTGCCAGCATGAGCAAGAGGGAGACCCAGTACTTC. Its translation is CASMSKRETQYF.

This clonotype was counted only a few times. The chain uses TRBV2 and TRBJ2-7; D possibly corresponds to TRBD1 (6 bases). Per the germline V gene, CDR1 is SNHLY and CDR2 is FYNNEI. This CDR3 comprises 15 residues. V lost 8 bases to trimming and J lost 0 bases, with 17 bases between them. The CDR3 reads CASGSRWDNSYEQYF. The CDR3 coding sequence is TGTGCCAGCGGGAGCCGATGGGACAACTCCTACGAGCAGTACTTC.

V is TRBV7-8 and J is TRBJ2-7, with D uncertain. Looked up from germline, CDR1 is SGHVS and CDR2 is FQNEAQ. The CDR3 sequence is 13 residues long. Trimming removed 4 bases at V and 5 bases at J, with 12 bases between. The CDR3 protein is CASSYIWGNEQYF. The CDR3 DNA reads TGTGCCAGCAGCTACATATGGGGAAACGAGCAGTACTTC.

This clonotype appeared a few times. The V call is TRBV28, the J call TRBJ1-1; D uncertain. In germline, CDR1 is MDHEN, CDR2 SYDVKM. V shed 1 base and J shed 6 bases, with 3 bases lying between them. The CDR3 contains 11 residues. CDR3 nucleotide sequence: TGTGCCAGCAGTTTATTCTCTGAAGCTTTCTTT. Translation: CASSLFSEAFF. The entire variable domain, with the rest obtained from reference TRBV28 and TRBJ1-1, is as follows: DVKVTQSSRYLVKRTGEKVFLECVQDMDHENMFWYRQDPGLGLRLIYFSYDVKMKEKGDIPEGYSVSREKKERFSLILESASTNQTSMYLCASSLFSEAFFGQGTRLTVV.

The chain carries TRBV25-1 and TRBJ1-1; no reliable D call. Trimming left V 1 base short and J 0 bases short, with 3 bases between. Germline CDR1 reads MGHDK; CDR2 reads SYGVNS. This CDR3 is built from 13 residues. The CDR3: CASSESVNTEAFF. The CDR3 nucleotides are TGTGCCAGCAGTGAATCAGTGAACACTGAAGCTTTCTTT.

This clonotype was counted only a few times. The chain combines TRBV9 with TRBJ2-1; no reliable D call. CDR1 is SGDLS and CDR2 is YYNGEE in the germline V gene. The V and J ends lost 1 base and 8 bases respectively, with 16 bases between them. The CDR3 is 15 residues long. The CDR3 protein is CASSVIEVSPHEQFF. The CDR3 DNA follows: TGTGCCAGCAGCGTAATCGAGGTTAGCCCCCATGAGCAGTTCTTC.

This clonotype came up a few times. The chain recombines TRBV5-1 with TRBJ1-2; D possibly corresponds to TRBD1 (6 bases). The V gene's germline CDR1 is SGHRS and CDR2 YFSETQ. V was trimmed by 4 bases and J by 4 bases, leaving 14 bases between them. The length of the CDR3 is 14 residues. The CDR3 loop is CASSPTGPVYGYTF. CDR3 DNA: TGCGCCAGCAGCCCCACAGGGCCGGTCTATGGCTACACCTTC.

The rearrangement uses TRBV6-2 or TRBV6-3 and TRBJ2-7, with 10 bases aligning to TRBD2. Germline trimming cut 6 bases from V and 4 bases from J; bases unmatched to any gene: 6. This CDR3 contains 14 residues. Per the germline V gene, CDR1 is MNHEY and CDR2 is SVGEGT. The CDR3 here is CASSLGLAVYEQYF. The DNA of the CDR3 is TGTGCCAGCAGCCTCGGACTAGCGGTTTACGAGCAGTACTTC.

This clonotype occurred many times. The rearrangement links TRBV7-2 to TRBJ2-2, with D hard to call. This CDR3 region has 14 residues. CDR1 SGHTA and CDR2 FQGNSA come from the germline V gene. The V gene lost 2 bases and the J gene lost 3 bases, with 7 bases spanning the gap. The CDR3 DNA is TGTGCCAGCAGCTTACAGCTCCACACCGGGGAGCTGTTTTTT. Protein: CASSLQLHTGELFF.

This clonotype was counted a few times. The rearrangement uses TRBV6-5 and TRBJ1-1; TRBD1 might be the D (5 bases). V was clipped by 6 bases and J by 0 bases, with 14 bases between them. Looked up from germline, CDR1 is MNHEY and CDR2 is SVGAGI. This CDR3 has 15 amino acids. The CDR3 loop reads CASSLGEGLNTEAFF. The CDR3 DNA is TGTGCCAGCAGCCTGGGGGAAGGGCTGAACACTGAAGCTTTCTTT.

The chain combines TRBV14 with TRBJ2-3; D is perhaps TRBD1 (6 bases). Germline lookup yields CDR1 SGHDN and CDR2 FVKESK. V gave up 0 bases and J gave up 2 bases, with 18 bases separating them. The CDR3 contains 18 residues. CDR3 DNA sequence: TGTGCCAGCAGCCAAGATGAGGAACAGGGTGATATCACAGATACGCAGTATTTT. Protein: CASSQDEEQGDITDTQYF. The entire variable domain, with the rest obtained from reference TRBV14 and TRBJ2-3, is as follows: EAGVTQFPSHSVIEKGQTVTLRCDPISGHDNLYWYRRVMGKEIKFLLHFVKESKQDESGMPNNRFLAERTGGTYSTLKVQPAELEDSGVYFCASSQDEEQGDITDTQYFGPGTRLTVL.

A note on this clonotype: Its ends do not fully match the called genes, so a read error is possible. The chain links TRBV28 to TRBJ2-1, with no clear D. CDR3 length: 15 amino acids. Germline-derived CDR1 and CDR2 are MDHEN and SYDVKM. CDR3 nucleotide sequence: TGTGCCAGCATTTTAGGAGCGACCAGGTTCGGTGAGCAGTTCTTC. It specifies CASILGATRFGEQFF.

This clonotype occurred a few times. V gene TRBV7-9 combines with J gene TRBJ2-4; no clear D gene. Germline assignment: CDR1 SEHNR and CDR2 FQNEAQ (reference sequence). V was pared by 4 bases and J by 4 bases, with 8 bases between. The CDR3 extends over 13 amino acids. The CDR3 is CASSSDGKNIQYF. The CDR3 DNA sequence: TGTGCCAGCAGCTCGGACGGAAAAAACATTCAGTACTTC.

In DNA, the CDR3 is TGCAGTGCTGAGGGACTAGCGGGAGGGTACGAGCAGTACTTC. Amino acid sequence: CSAEGLAGGYEQYF. The rearrangement joins TRBV20-1 to TRBJ2-7, with 16 bases matching TRBD2. V was pared by 5 bases and J by 4 bases, with 2 bases of the junction left unmatched. From germline, CDR1 is DFQATT and CDR2 SNEGSKA (reference sequence). The CDR3 runs to 14 residues.

This clonotype appeared a few times. The chain has TRBV20-1 and TRBJ2-5, with unresolved D. Trimming pared 2 bases from V and 1 base from J, leaving 14 bases between. Germline V gives CDR1 DFQATT, CDR2 SNEGSKA (reference sequence). The CDR3 loop spans 15 amino acids. CDR3: CSARFSGGSQETQYF. DNA for the CDR3: TGCAGTGCTAGATTTTCTGGCGGCAGCCAAGAGACCCAGTACTTC.

This CDR3 reads CASSRDRALLGEQFF. The CDR3 DNA reads as TGTGCCAGCAGCAGGGACAGGGCCCTACTCGGTGAGCAGTTCTTC. This sequence joins TRBV7-2 and TRBJ2-1, with 9 bases matching TRBD1. In germline, CDR1 is SGHTA, CDR2 FQGNSA. V shed 5 bases and J 9 bases; nucleotides not matched to a gene: 11. The length of the CDR3 is 15 residues. The entire variable domain, with the rest obtained from reference TRBV7-2 and TRBJ2-1, is as follows: GAGVSQSPSNKVTEKGKDVELRCDPISGHTALYWYRQSLGQGLEFLIYFQGNSAPDKSGLPSDRFSAERTGGSVSTLTIQRTQQEDSAVYLCASSRDRALLGEQFFGPGTRLTVL.

This rearrangement joins TRBV29-1 to TRBJ2-7; TRBD1 might be the D (6 bases). V lost 4 bases to trimming and J lost 1 base, with 11 bases between them. Germline assignment: CDR1 SQVTM and CDR2 ANQGSEA. The CDR3 runs to 13 residues. CDR3 coding DNA: TGCAGCGTTGTATACAGGGTATCCTACGAGCAGTACTTC. The encoded protein is CSVVYRVSYEQYF.

This clonotype was found a few times. This chain joins TRBV19 and TRBJ1-5; TRBD1 agrees at 8 bases. The CDR3 has 14 amino acids. Unmatched junction bases numbered 7, after V lost 6 bases and J lost 6 bases. Germline V gene data show CDR1 as LNHDA and CDR2 as SQIVND (reference sequence). The CDR3 region is CASSADRGIQPQHF. The CDR3 DNA is TGTGCCAGTAGCGCTGACAGGGGAATTCAGCCCCAGCATTTT.

V usage is TRBV20-1 and J usage is TRBJ2-5, with 8 bases aligning to TRBD2. Germline V gives CDR1 DFQATT, CDR2 SNEGSKA (reference sequence). The CDR3 runs to 14 residues. The ends lost 2 bases at V and 5 bases at J; junction bases unmatched: 7. CDR3 coding DNA: TGCAGTGCTAGAAGTTACGGGAGGGATGAGACCCAGTACTTC. This gives the protein CSARSYGRDETQYF.

The J gene is TRBJ2-5, the V gene TRBV7-9; 12 bases map to TRBD2. CDR1 is SEHNR and CDR2 is FQNEAQ in the germline V gene (reference sequence). The CDR3 sequence is 16 residues long. V shed 6 bases and J 3 bases; nucleotides not matched to a gene: 8. This CDR3 reads CASRPTSGGPEETQYF. For the CDR3, the DNA is TGTGCCAGCAGACCCACTAGCGGGGGGCCGGAAGAGACCCAGTACTTC.